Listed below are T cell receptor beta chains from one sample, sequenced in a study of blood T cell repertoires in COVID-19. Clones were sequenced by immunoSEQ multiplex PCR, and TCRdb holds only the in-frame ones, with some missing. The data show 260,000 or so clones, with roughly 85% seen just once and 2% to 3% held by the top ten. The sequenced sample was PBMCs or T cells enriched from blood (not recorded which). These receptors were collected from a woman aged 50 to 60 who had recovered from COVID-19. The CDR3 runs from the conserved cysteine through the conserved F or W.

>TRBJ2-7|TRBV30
CAWVQGAYEQYF
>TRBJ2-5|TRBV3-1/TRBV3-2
CASSQDLGTGRETQYF
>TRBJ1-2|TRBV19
CASSPSWTGYGYTF
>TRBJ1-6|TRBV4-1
CASSQDLMGAGRPLHF
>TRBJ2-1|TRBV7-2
CASSGARDFNEQFF
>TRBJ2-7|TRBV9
CASSVQGTHEQYF
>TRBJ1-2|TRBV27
CASSFDGYRGDYGYTF
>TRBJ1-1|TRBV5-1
CASSWTVNTEAFF
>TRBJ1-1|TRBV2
CASTSHGMTNTEAFF
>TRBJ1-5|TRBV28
CASLSSNQPQHF
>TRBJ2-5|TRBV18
CASSPTGLRETQYF
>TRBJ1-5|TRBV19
CASRAGQARNQPQHF
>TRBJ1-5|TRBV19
CASSTRGTVQRGNQPQHF
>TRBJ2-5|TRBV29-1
CSVRSLYQETQYF
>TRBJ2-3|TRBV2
CASSVARGTDTQYF
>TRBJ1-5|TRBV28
CASRPENRVVSNQPQHF
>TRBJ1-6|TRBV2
CASKGIRNNSPLHF
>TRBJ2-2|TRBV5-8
CASSLQSNTGELFF
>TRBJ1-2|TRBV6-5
CATVFRDILLYGYTF
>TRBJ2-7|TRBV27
CASSSGTLIYEQYF
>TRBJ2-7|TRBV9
CASSSGTGTEIYEQYF
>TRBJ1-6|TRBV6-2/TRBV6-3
CASSYSDRGLLPLHF
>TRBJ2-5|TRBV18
CASSPSLSSGGAQTQYF
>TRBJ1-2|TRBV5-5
CASSPTATRANYGYTF
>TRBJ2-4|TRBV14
CASSQGPATSRDF
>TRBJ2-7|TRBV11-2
CASSLRTGTYLPYEQYF
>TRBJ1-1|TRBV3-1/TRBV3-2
CASSPRTGGTEAFF
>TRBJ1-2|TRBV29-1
CSVEPPVQGYGYTF
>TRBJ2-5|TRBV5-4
CASSSWGQRQETQYF
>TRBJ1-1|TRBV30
CALSRQDTEAFF
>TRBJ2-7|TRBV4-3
CASSQDGGGSYEQYF
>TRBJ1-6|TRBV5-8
CASSLQRTRSPLHF
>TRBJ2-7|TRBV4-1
CASSHLRGQGAYEQYF
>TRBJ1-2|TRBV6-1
CASSEERVYYGYTF
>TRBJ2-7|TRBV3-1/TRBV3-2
CASSRDSDYEQYF
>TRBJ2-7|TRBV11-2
CASSLLRTGSPYEQYF
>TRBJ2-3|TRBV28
CASSFGRTTDTQYF
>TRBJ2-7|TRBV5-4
CASSGGLAEQYEQYF
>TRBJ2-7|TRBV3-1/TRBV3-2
CASSQGSGGTYEQYF
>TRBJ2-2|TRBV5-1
CASSLVAGNTGELFF
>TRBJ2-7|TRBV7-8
CASSSLTPRSGRSEQYF
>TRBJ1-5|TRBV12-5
CASGFTLPGGGSNQPQHF
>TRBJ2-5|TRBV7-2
CASSSYREETQYF
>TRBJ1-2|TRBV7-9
CASSLPYRESENGYTF
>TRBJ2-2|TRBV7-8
CASSSRIAGISGELFF
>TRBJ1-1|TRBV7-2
CASRTGGSRTEAFF
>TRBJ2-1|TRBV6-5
CASTQGLATEQFF
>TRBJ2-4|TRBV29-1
CSVAGQGHGVQYF
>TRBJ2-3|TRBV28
CASSLSQGEIDTQYF
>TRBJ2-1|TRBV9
CASSSAGTGPTYNEQFF
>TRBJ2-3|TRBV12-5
CASGLSGSTDTQYF
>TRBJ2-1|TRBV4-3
CASSQDGGRGPYNEQFF